Listed here are 32 T cell receptor beta chains from one sample, sequenced in a study of response to subunit inactivated influenza vaccine (dated by TCRdb to 2017 to 2018). The library was made by RT-PCR. Sequenced using an Illumina HiSeq 2500. Through fastp at Q25 and MiXCR, TCRdb rebuilt clones from the public reads, retaining in-frame beta chains. Every CDR3 protein is listed once, alongside the most common genes and DNA of its rows. The sample data list around 600,000 distinct CDR3 sequences, and 11% of these were observed just once. The ten largest clonotypes hold more than 9.5% of the sample. The same sample was also used in a study of T cells expressing NK-cell markers. Taken from the second paper: TCR beta cDNA libraries were made by 5'RACE template switching that added a universal primer site and unique molecular identifiers.

Sequenced here: PBMCs from blood, sampled on the day of vaccination. The receptors derive from a man aged 45-65 years who received an inactivated influenza vaccine. Donor details come from another sample of the same person, matched by shared clones.

The chain employs TRBV12-3 or TRBV12-4 and TRBJ1-1; 8 bases fit TRBD1. Losses at the gene ends were 1 base for V and 2 bases for J; bases not matched to a gene: 3. This CDR3 has 15 residues. In DNA, the CDR3 is TGTGCCAGCAGTTTAGGGACAGGGTTTAACACTGAAGCTTTCTTT. Its translation is CASSLGTGFNTEAFF.

This clonotype showed up just a few times. The chain employs TRBV4-2 and TRBJ2-1; TRBD2 matches 9 bases. The germline V gene encodes CDR1 LGHNA and CDR2 YNFKEQ. The CDR3 is 15 residues long. V lost 3 bases, J lost 5 bases, and 5 bases stayed unmatched. This CDR3 reads CASSHHSGSHNEQFF. Written as DNA, the CDR3 is TGTGCCAGCAGCCACCATAGCGGGAGTCACAATGAGCAGTTCTTC.

This chain links TRBV7-9 with TRBJ2-7, with TRBD1 as a possible D gene (6 bases). Trimming left V 6 bases short and J 3 bases short, with 15 bases between. Germline V gene data show CDR1 as SEHNR and CDR2 as FQNEAQ (reference sequence). This CDR3 contains 14 residues. CDR3 in amino acids: CASRGAGEGYEQYF. DNA of the CDR3: TGTGCCAGCAGGGGGGCAGGGGAAGGCTACGAGCAGTACTTC.

The chain recombines TRBV5-1 with TRBJ2-3; 7 bases align to TRBD1. The V gene's germline CDR1 is SGHRS and CDR2 YFSETQ. The CDR3 runs 17 residues. Trimming at V came to 0 bases and at J to 6 bases, leaving 13 bases not matched to a gene. The CDR3 spells CASSLDRTGPRADTQYF. In DNA, the CDR3 is TGCGCCAGCAGCTTGGATCGGACAGGACCACGGGCCGATACGCAGTATTTT.

The rearrangement joins TRBV11-1 to TRBJ2-3; 9 nucleotides match TRBD2. This CDR3 spans 16 amino acids. J gave up 4 bases and V 2 bases, and 7 bases lay outside the gene matches. CDR1 SGHAT and CDR2 FQDESV come from the germline V gene (reference sequence). The CDR3, as DNA: TGTGCCAGCAGCTTACCCCCGCGGGGGGGCGCAGATACGCAGTATTTT. This sequence encodes CASSLPPRGGADTQYF. Filled out from reference TRBV11-1 and TRBJ2-3, the complete variable domain reads EAEVAQSPRYKITEKSQAVAFWCDPISGHATLYWYRQILGQGPELLVQFQDESVVDDSQLPKDRFSAERLKGVDSTLKIQPAELGDSAMYLCASSLPPRGGADTQYFGPGTRLTVL.

In this sample, this clonotype turned up a few times. This chain connects TRBV7-9 to TRBJ2-3, with 7 bases matching TRBD2. Germline loops: CDR1 SEHNR, CDR2 FQNEAQ (reference sequence). Trimming removed 5 bases from V and 5 bases from J; junction bases left unmatched: 16. The CDR3 spans 17 residues. Written as DNA, the CDR3 is TGTGCCAGCAGCACTCGTACGGGCGGGAGAGATGAAGATACGCAGTATTTT. This sequence encodes CASSTRTGGRDEDTQYF.

The chain's CDR3 is CASSFGQGQEQFF. CDR3 in DNA: TGTGCCAGCAGCTTCGGACAGGGCCAAGAGCAGTTCTTC. This sequence joins TRBV5-4 and TRBJ2-1, with TRBD1 matching over 8 bases. The length of the CDR3 is 13 residues. Unmatched junction bases numbered 5, after V lost 2 bases and J lost 10 bases. The germline CDR1 and CDR2 sequences are SGHNT and YYREEE (reference sequence).

This clonotype has a handful of counts. V is TRBV5-1 and J is TRBJ2-1; possibly TRBD1 for D (6 bases). This CDR3 has 15 residues. The germline V and J ends were trimmed by 4 bases and 7 bases, with 18 bases remaining between them. The germline V gene encodes CDR1 SGHRS and CDR2 YFSETQ. CDR3 sequence: CASSMRTVRRNEQFF. CDR3 coding DNA: TGCGCCAGCAGCATGCGGACAGTCCGCCGGAATGAGCAGTTCTTC.

A few counts support this clonotype. CDR3 sequence (DNA): TGTGCCAGCACCTGGACAGGGGGCTCCTACAATGAGCAGTTCTTC. Translating it yields CASTWTGGSYNEQFF. The gene calls are TRBV18 and TRBJ2-1, with TRBD1 matching over 10 bases. The CDR3 runs to 15 residues. The V segment lost 8 bases and the J segment 0 bases; nucleotides outside the gene matches: 4. Germline V gives CDR1 KGHSH, CDR2 LQKENI. Full variable domain (outside the CDR3, taken from reference TRBV18 and TRBJ2-1): NAGVMQNPRHLVRRRGQEARLRCSPMKGHSHVYWYRQLPEEGLKFMVYLQKENIIDESGMPKERFSAEFPKEGPSILRIQQVVRGDSAAYFCASTWTGGSYNEQFFGPGTRLTVL.

This clonotype was counted a few times. The chain couples TRBV20-1 to TRBJ2-3; TRBD2 matches at 9 bases. This CDR3 is 16 amino acids long. V shed 6 bases, J shed 0 bases, and the junction held 10 bases outside the gene matches. The germline gives CDR1 DFQATT, CDR2 SNEGSKA (reference sequence). CDR3 coding DNA: TGCAGTGCCAGCCGCGGGGGGGCCACTAGCACAGATACGCAGTATTTT. As protein: CSASRGGATSTDTQYF.

The sample holds a few counts of this clonotype. The V call is TRBV20-1, the J call TRBJ2-1; 7 bases are a match to TRBD2. Trimming took 3 bases from V and 3 from J; bases not matched to a gene: 11. The CDR3 loop spans 16 amino acids. Germline-derived CDR1 and CDR2 are DFQATT and SNEGSKA (reference sequence). For the CDR3, the DNA is TGCAGTGCTAGTCCATTGGGCGGGAGAGGCTACAATGAGCAGTTCTTC. Its translation is CSASPLGGRGYNEQFF.

The V and J genes are TRBV7-2 and TRBJ1-1, with no clear D. The CDR3 contains 12 residues. CDR1 and CDR2 from the germline V gene are SGHTA and FQGNSA. Trimming stripped 1 base from V and 8 bases from J, with 8 bases between. This chain's CDR3 is CASSLEVGEAFF. The CDR3 bases are TGTGCCAGCAGCTTAGAGGTTGGGGAAGCTTTCTTT.

Only a few counts were recorded for this clonotype. The J gene is TRBJ2-5, the V gene TRBV11-2, with 8 bases matching TRBD1. This CDR3 has 14 amino acids. J lost 7 bases, V lost 2 bases, and 6 bases had no gene match. Germline CDR1 is SGHAT and CDR2 is FQNNGV. Here the CDR3 reads CASSLSRGLRTQYF. The CDR3 DNA follows: TGTGCCAGCAGCTTAAGCAGGGGGCTAAGGACCCAGTACTTC.

In its sample, this clonotype was seen many times. The CDR3 here is CASSPPLGSGSRGDNEQFF. For the CDR3, the DNA is TGTGCCAGCAGCCCCCCCCTAGGGAGCGGGAGTCGGGGAGACAATGAGCAGTTCTTC. The rearrangement links TRBV4-2 to TRBJ2-1, with TRBD2 matching 8 bases. The CDR3 has 19 amino acids. Trimming cost V 4 bases and J 5 bases; bases outside gene matches: 19. Germline CDR1 is LGHNA and CDR2 is YNFKEQ.

The sample holds a few counts of this clonotype. CDR3 sequence: CASSEYRESNQPQHF. As DNA, the CDR3 is TGTGCCAGCAGTGAATACAGGGAAAGCAATCAGCCCCAGCATTTT. J is TRBJ1-5 and V is TRBV2; TRBD1 might be the D (6 bases). The CDR3 extends over 15 amino acids. Per germline, CDR1 SNHLY and CDR2 FYNNEI. Trimming took 2 bases from V and 1 from J, leaving 9 bases between them.

Comment on this clonotype: A read error may produce the germline difference seen at one junction end. V usage is TRBV10-1 and J usage is TRBJ2-5, with D uncertain. Germline CDR1 is WNHNN and CDR2 is SYGVQD (reference sequence). The CDR3 consists of 13 residues. CDR3 in amino acids: CASSEAVQGTQYF. CDR3 nucleotides: TGCGCCAGCAGTGAAGCCGTCCAAGGGACCCAGTACTTC.

In its sample, this clonotype was seen a few times. This sequence joins TRBV7-9 and TRBJ2-2; tentatively, D is TRBD2 (6 bases). The V end was cut by 5 bases, the J end by 7 bases, with 14 bases between. This CDR3 region has 14 residues. The germline V gene has CDR1 SEHNR and CDR2 FQNEAQ (reference sequence). As DNA, the CDR3 is TGTGCCAGCAGCCTCTGGACGCGGGGCGGGGAGCTGTTTTTT. This encodes CASSLWTRGGELFF.

The genes are TRBV20-1 and TRBJ2-3; D may be TRBD2 (5 bases). CDR3 length: 14 amino acids. CDR1 and CDR2 (germline): DFQATT, SNEGSKA (reference sequence). V was shortened by 3 bases and J by 3 bases, with 13 bases between the two germline ends. CDR3: CSARYIGRTDTQYF. The CDR3 bases are TGCAGTGCTAGGTACATAGGGAGAACAGATACGCAGTATTTT.

The rearrangement joins TRBV15 to TRBJ2-5; D might be TRBD2 (5 bases). Germline V gene lookup returns CDR1 LNHNV and CDR2 YYDKDF (reference sequence). Trimming removed 8 bases from V and 1 base from J, with 23 bases in between. This CDR3 comprises 17 residues. CDR3 amino acids: CATPRRVSGNFQETQYF. The CDR3 DNA is TGTGCCACCCCACGGAGAGTGTCGGGGAACTTCCAAGAGACCCAGTACTTC. The complete variable domain, with remaining parts taken from reference TRBV15 and TRBJ2-5, reads DAMVIQNPRYQVTQFGKPVTLSCSQTLNHNVMYWYQQKSSQAPKLLFHYYDKDFNNEADTPDNFQSRRPNTSFCFLDIRSPGLGDTAMYLCATPRRVSGNFQETQYFGPGTRLLVL.

This clonotype was detected only a few times. V is TRBV7-8 and J is TRBJ2-3; D may be TRBD2 (5 bases). V was cut by 0 bases and J by 6 bases, with 10 bases left in between. CDR1 is SGHVS and CDR2 is FQNEAQ in the germline V gene. The CDR3 runs to 14 residues. CDR3 region: CASSLASRADTQYF. The CDR3 nucleotides are TGTGCCAGCAGCTTAGCGTCGCGGGCGGATACGCAGTATTTT.

The chain combines TRBV4-3 with TRBJ2-3; the D gene is possibly TRBD2 (5 bases). CDR3 length: 15 residues. Trimming removed 1 base from V and 2 bases from J, with 10 bases in between. Germline V gene data show CDR1 as LGHNA and CDR2 as YSLEER. In DNA, the CDR3 is TGCGCCAGCAGCCAAGGTCTAGCCTCCACAGATACGCAGTATTTT. Translating gives CASSQGLASTDTQYF.

This clonotype was seen only a few times. This chain connects TRBV27 to TRBJ2-1; D not resolved. The CDR3 totals 14 residues. Per the germline V gene, CDR1 is MNHEY and CDR2 is SMNVEV (reference sequence). Trimming took off 2 bases at V and 0 bases at J, with 5 bases between the two ends. CDR3 nucleotides: TGTGCCAGCAGTTTAATGAGCTCCTACAATGAGCAGTTCTTC. This encodes CASSLMSSYNEQFF.

This clonotype occurred many times. CDR3 protein: CASSANPGGYYEQYF. The CDR3 DNA is TGTGCCAGCAGTGCGAATCCGGGAGGTTACTACGAGCAGTACTTC. The chain links TRBV12-3 or TRBV12-4 to TRBJ2-7; 7 nucleotides line up with TRBD2. With V trimmed by 5 bases and J by 3 bases, 10 bases remained unmatched. This CDR3 is built from 15 residues.

The chain combines TRBV20-1 with TRBJ2-7; D is unresolved. CDR1 and CDR2 from the germline V gene are DFQATT and SNEGSKA (reference sequence). V was pared by 0 bases and J by 3 bases, with 18 bases between. This CDR3 is 16 amino acids long. As DNA, the CDR3 is TGCAGTGCTAGAGATCTCTTGTCCGAAACCTTCTACGAGCAGTACTTC. It yields the protein CSARDLLSETFYEQYF.

This chain connects TRBV7-8 to TRBJ1-2, with D hard to call. The CDR3 runs to 14 residues. Germline CDR1 reads SGHVS; CDR2 reads FQNEAQ. Trimming removed 2 bases from V and 0 bases from J, with 7 bases in between. The CDR3 DNA follows: TGTGCCAGCAGCTTAATGGTCCCTAACTATGGCTACACCTTC. It encodes CASSLMVPNYGYTF.

This clonotype was counted a few times. The genes are TRBV28 and TRBJ1-2; D ambiguous. V lost 1 base, J lost 8 bases, and 8 bases lay in between. Germline CDR1 reads MDHEN; CDR2 reads SYDVKM. This CDR3 spans 12 amino acids. The CDR3 spells CASSLLPQGYTF. For the CDR3, the DNA is TGTGCCAGCAGTTTATTGCCCCAAGGCTACACCTTC.

The rearrangement joins TRBV7-8 to TRBJ2-3, with D maybe TRBD2 (5 bases). Germline CDR1 SGHVS, CDR2 FQNEAQ. The length of the CDR3 is 16 residues. V was clipped by 4 bases and J by 2 bases, with 16 bases between them. DNA of the CDR3: TGTGCCAGCAGCTCCGACGTGGGTAGCGACACAGATACGCAGTATTTT. Amino acid sequence: CASSSDVGSDTDTQYF.

This clonotype occurred a few times. The J gene is TRBJ2-1, the V gene TRBV5-1, with 9 positions matching TRBD1. This CDR3 region has 14 residues. Unmatched junction bases numbered 2, after V lost 2 bases and J lost 5 bases. The germline gives CDR1 SGHRS, CDR2 YFSETQ. This CDR3 is CASSLQGADNEQFF. Written as DNA, the CDR3 is TGCGCCAGCAGCTTACAGGGGGCGGACAATGAGCAGTTCTTC.

This clonotype was found a few times. This chain links TRBV20-1 with TRBJ2-1; D gene unclear. The ends were cut back, 1 base at V and 12 bases at J, with 19 bases in the middle. The CDR3 is 14 residues long. Germline V gene lookup returns CDR1 DFQATT and CDR2 SNEGSKA (reference sequence). CDR3 sequence (DNA): TGCAGTGCTAGAGCAGACCTAAGGTTGGGTCGGCAGTTCTTC. This gives the protein CSARADLRLGRQFF.

This clonotype was counted only a few times. The V call is TRBV6-5, the J call TRBJ1-2; 9 nucleotides align to TRBD1. The germline V gene encodes CDR1 MNHEY and CDR2 SVGAGI. V was pared by 2 bases and J by 4 bases, with 8 bases of the junction left unmatched. This CDR3 contains 16 residues. The CDR3 is CASSYPGQGLAYGYTF. CDR3 nucleotide sequence: TGTGCCAGCAGTTACCCGGGACAGGGTCTGGCCTATGGCTACACCTTC.

The chain combines TRBV7-6 with TRBJ1-4; unclear D gene. V was cut by 5 bases and J by 0 bases, with 7 bases left in between. CDR3 length: 14 amino acids. Germline CDR1 reads SGHVS; CDR2 reads FNYEAQ. CDR3 residues: CASSPQPTNEKLFF. The CDR3 DNA reads TGTGCCAGCAGCCCACAGCCAACTAATGAAAAACTGTTTTTT.

This clonotype was seen repeatedly, ten times or more. V usage is TRBV5-4 and J usage is TRBJ2-1; D is undetermined. The CDR3 totals 14 residues. Trimming stripped 4 bases from V and 7 bases from J, with 15 bases between. Germline CDR1 reads SGHNT; CDR2 reads YYREEE (reference sequence). CDR3 nucleotide sequence: TGTGCCAGCAGCCCCCACCCTGGTAGTAATGAGCAGTTCTTC. Translating gives CASSPHPGSNEQFF.